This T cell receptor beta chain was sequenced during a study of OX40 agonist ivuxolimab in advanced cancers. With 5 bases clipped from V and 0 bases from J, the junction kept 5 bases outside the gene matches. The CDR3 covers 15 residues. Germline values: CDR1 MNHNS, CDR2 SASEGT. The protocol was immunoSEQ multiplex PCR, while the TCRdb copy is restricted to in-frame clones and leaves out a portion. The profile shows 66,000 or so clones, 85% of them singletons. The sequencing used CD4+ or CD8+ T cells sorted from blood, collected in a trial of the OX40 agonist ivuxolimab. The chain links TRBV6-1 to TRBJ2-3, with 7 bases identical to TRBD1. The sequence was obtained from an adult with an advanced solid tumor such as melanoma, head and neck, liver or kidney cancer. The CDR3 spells CASSQTGSSTDTQYF. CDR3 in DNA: TGTGCCAGCAGTCAGACAGGGTCTAGCACAGATACGCAGTATTTT.